The entry that follows covers one T cell receptor beta chain sequence. This sample was taken from a study of shared clonotypes between healthy human individuals. The naive CD8 population came from CD45RO-negative cells selected for CCR7, without terminally differentiated effector memory CD45RA+ cells. Sequenced by immunoSEQ multiplex PCR; TCRdb stores in-frame clones only, minus some. This sample has around 2.1 million clones, with 85% to 95% found just once. The receptor was isolated from a young man in good health. Some clones in this sample may be carry-over from other donors' samples. Sequencing was done on a sample of naive CD8+ T cells from PBMCs.

The CDR3 region has the DNA TGTGCCAGCAGTGCCCTTGGAAGCAGGGGAACTGAAGCTTTCTTT. Translation: CASSALGSRGTEAFF. The chain couples TRBV25-1 to TRBJ1-1; a possible D gene is TRBD1 (6 bases). CDR1 and CDR2 (germline): MGHDK, SYGVNS. There are 15 residues in the CDR3. Between the trimmed V and J ends, which lost 4 bases and 5 bases, there was a span of 17 bases. The whole variable domain, remainder taken from reference TRBV25-1 and TRBJ1-1, is EADIYQTPRYLVIGTGKKITLECSQTMGHDKMYWYQQDPGMELHLIHYSYGVNSTEKGDLSSESTVSRIRTEHFPLTLESARPSHTSQYLCASSALGSRGTEAFFGQGTRLTVV.